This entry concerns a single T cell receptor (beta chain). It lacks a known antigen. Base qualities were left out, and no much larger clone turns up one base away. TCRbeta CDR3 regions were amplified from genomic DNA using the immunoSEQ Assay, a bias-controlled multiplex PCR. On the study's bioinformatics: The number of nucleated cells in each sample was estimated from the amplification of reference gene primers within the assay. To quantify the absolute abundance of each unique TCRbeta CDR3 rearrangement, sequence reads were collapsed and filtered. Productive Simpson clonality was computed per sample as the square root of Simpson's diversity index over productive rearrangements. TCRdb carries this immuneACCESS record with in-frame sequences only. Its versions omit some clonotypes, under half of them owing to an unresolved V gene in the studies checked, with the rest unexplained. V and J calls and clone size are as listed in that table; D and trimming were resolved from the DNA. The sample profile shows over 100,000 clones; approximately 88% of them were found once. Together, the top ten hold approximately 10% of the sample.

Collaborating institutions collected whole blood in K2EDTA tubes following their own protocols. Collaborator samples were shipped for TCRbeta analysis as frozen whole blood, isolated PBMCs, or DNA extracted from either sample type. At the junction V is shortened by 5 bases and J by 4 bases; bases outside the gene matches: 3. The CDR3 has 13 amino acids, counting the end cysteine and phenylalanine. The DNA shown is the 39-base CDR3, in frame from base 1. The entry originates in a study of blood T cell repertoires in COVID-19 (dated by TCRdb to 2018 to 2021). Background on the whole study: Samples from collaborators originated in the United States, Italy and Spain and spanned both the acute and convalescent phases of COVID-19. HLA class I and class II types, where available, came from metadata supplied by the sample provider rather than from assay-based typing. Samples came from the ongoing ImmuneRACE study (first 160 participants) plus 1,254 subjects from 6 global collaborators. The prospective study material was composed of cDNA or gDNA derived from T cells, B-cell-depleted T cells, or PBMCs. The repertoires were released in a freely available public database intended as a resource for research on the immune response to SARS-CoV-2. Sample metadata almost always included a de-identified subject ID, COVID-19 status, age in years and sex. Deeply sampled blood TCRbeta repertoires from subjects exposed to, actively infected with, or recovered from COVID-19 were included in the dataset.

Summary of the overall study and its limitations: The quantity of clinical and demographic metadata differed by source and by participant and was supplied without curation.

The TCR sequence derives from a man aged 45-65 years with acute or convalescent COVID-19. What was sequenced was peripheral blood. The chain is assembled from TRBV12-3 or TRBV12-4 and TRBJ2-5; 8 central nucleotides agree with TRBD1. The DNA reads TGTGCCAGCAGTGACGACAGGGGAGAGACCCAGTACTTC. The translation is CASSDDRGETQYF.